This T cell receptor beta chain was recovered during a study of blood T cell repertoires in COVID-19. In the study overall: Italy, Spain and the United States were the sources of the convalescent and acute COVID-19 samples. T cells, B-cell-depleted T cells, or PBMCs supplied cDNA or gDNA.

Methods used by the authors: Estimation of nucleated cell counts relied on the amplification of reference gene primers. Profiled with immunoSEQ multiplex PCR; TCRdb holds only in-frame clones, not every one. D and trimming come from the DNA, and the V and J calls and clone size come from that table. The sample holds 200,000 to 300,000 clones, 85% seen once. Germline CDR1 KGHSH, CDR2 LQKENI. The CDR3 covers 15 residues. Trimming cost V 4 bases and J 0 bases, with 10 bases left between them. This clone was seen a handful of times. The sample consisted of peripheral blood. The rearrangement links TRBV18 to TRBJ1-5, with D possibly being TRBD1 (5 bases). The clonotype originates from an older woman with active or convalescent COVID-19. CDR3 protein: CASSRRQTSNQPQHF. CDR3 DNA: TGTGCCAGCTCACGCCGACAGACTAGCAATCAGCCCCAGCATTTT.